This T cell receptor beta chain emerged from a study of beta chain features in type 1 diabetes. This CDR3 has 13 amino acids. Trimming removed 6 bases from V and 1 base from J, with 7 bases in between. The germline V gene has CDR1 SNHLY and CDR2 FYNNEI. This clone was seen a few times. This CDR3 is also generated by other DNA sequences in the sample. TCRB transcripts that were expressed got sequenced, as all of the isolated RNA had been reverse transcribed. The data were produced by immunoSEQ multiplex PCR, yet TCRdb's version contains in-frame clones alone and is incomplete. The repertoire holds hundreds of thousands of clones, 15% to 20% seen once, with about 0.02% in the top ten.

The rearrangement uses TRBV2 and TRBJ1-5; a possible D gene is TRBD1 (5 bases). This TCR was sampled from a young woman in good health. Sequenced input: naive CD4+ T cells from blood. The CDR3, as DNA: TGTGCCAGCAGGTGGGGGAGCAATCAGCCCCAGCATTTT. This codes for CASRWGSNQPQHF.